This entry lists 24 T cell receptor beta chains sequenced from one sample in a study of cytomegalovirus exposure and HLA in healthy donors. With 60 Vbeta and 13 Jbeta primers, the PCR was carried out. The protocol was immunoSEQ multiplex PCR, while the TCRdb copy is restricted to in-frame clones and leaves out a portion. Of about 190,000 clones in the sample, over 70% were seen once. The specimen was PBMCs. The receptors come from a man aged 25 to 40 in good health and CMV-seronegative.

This chain uses TRBV2 with TRBJ2-2; perhaps TRBD2 as D (6 bases). Germline CDR1 reads SNHLY; CDR2 reads FYNNEI. CDR3 size: 16 residues. V lost 5 bases and J 0 bases, leaving 13 bases between the germline ends. CDR3: CASSNAGPANTGELFF. CDR3 nucleotide sequence: TGTGCCAGCAGTAATGCGGGACCAGCGAACACCGGGGAGCTGTTTTTT.

This chain joins TRBV10-2 and TRBJ1-2, with D possibly matching TRBD1 (5 bases). CDR3 size: 15 residues. Germline CDR1 is WSHSY and CDR2 is SAAADI. The V and J ends lost 0 bases and 6 bases respectively, with 14 bases between them. The CDR3: CASSESYRTTDGYTF. The CDR3, as DNA: TGCGCCAGCAGTGAGTCTTACCGAACGACAGATGGCTACACCTTC.

The chain is built from TRBV5-1 and TRBJ2-7; D perhaps matches TRBD1 (6 bases). CDR1 and CDR2 from the germline V gene are SGHRS and YFSETQ. Trimming removed 4 bases from V and 2 bases from J, with 13 bases in between. The CDR3 has 14 amino acids. The CDR3 here is CASSKGTPPYEQYF. DNA for the CDR3: TGCGCCAGCAGCAAAGGGACACCGCCCTACGAGCAGTACTTC.

V and J are TRBV5-1 and TRBJ2-5, with 14 positions matching TRBD2. Germline V gives CDR1 SGHRS, CDR2 YFSETQ. V was clipped by 4 bases and J by 0 bases; unmatched bases: 5. The CDR3 extends over 17 amino acids. CDR3 nucleotides: TGCGCCAGCAGCATCGGACTAGCGGGGGGACACCAAGAGACCCAGTACTTC. Translating gives CASSIGLAGGHQETQYF.

The chain carries TRBV5-6 and TRBJ1-1; D gene unclear. This CDR3 comprises 12 residues. Trimming removed 2 bases from V and 4 bases from J, with 6 bases in between. Germline V gene lookup returns CDR1 SGHDT and CDR2 YYEEEE. The CDR3 sequence: CASSFPSTEAFF. The CDR3 nucleotides read TGTGCCAGCAGCTTTCCGAGCACTGAAGCTTTCTTT.

The chain joins TRBV6-6 to TRBJ1-6; 10 bases map to TRBD1. J lost 8 bases, V lost 2 bases, and 0 bases had no gene match. CDR1 is MNHNY and CDR2 is SVGAGI in the germline V gene (reference sequence). The CDR3 totals 14 residues. The CDR3 coding sequence is TGTGCCAGCAGTTACGGGACAGGGGATTCACCCCTCCACTTT. Encoded protein: CASSYGTGDSPLHF.

This chain joins TRBV5-6 and TRBJ1-2; D is uncertain. This CDR3 has 14 amino acids. The germline CDR1 and CDR2 sequences are SGHDT and YYEEEE. V lost 2 bases and J 4 bases, leaving 12 bases between the germline ends. Here the CDR3 DNA reads TGTGCCAGCAGCTTAGAGATGAGAAGCTATGGCTACACCTTC. Translation gives CASSLEMRSYGYTF.

The table lists this clone with a count of one. The V call is TRBV29-1, the J call TRBJ1-1; 12 bases are a match to TRBD1. This CDR3 comprises 14 residues. The germline V gene encodes CDR1 SQVTM and CDR2 ANQGSEA. J gave up 5 bases and V 2 bases, and 3 bases lay outside the gene matches. The CDR3 DNA sequence: TGCAGCGTTGAAAGGGACAGGGGGCCGACTGAAGCTTTCTTT. Translated: CSVERDRGPTEAFF.

The J gene is TRBJ2-6, the V gene TRBV11-1, with 10 bases aligning to TRBD1. Looked up from germline, CDR1 is SGHAT and CDR2 is FQDESV (reference sequence). The CDR3 runs to 19 residues. After removal of 5 bases from V and 0 bases from J, the junction contained 10 bases not matched to a gene. The CDR3 is CASSLGGDRGPSGANVLTF. The CDR3 DNA reads TGTGCCAGCAGCCTCGGGGGGGACAGGGGACCCTCTGGGGCCAACGTCCTGACTTTC.

The CDR3 DNA follows: TGTGCCAGTAGACGGACAGGGGAAGAGACCCAGTACTTC. Translated, it gives CASRRTGEETQYF. The chain joins TRBV19 to TRBJ2-5, with 9 bases matching TRBD1. V lost 6 bases, J lost 3 bases, and 2 bases stayed unmatched. CDR3 size: 13 residues. CDR1 is LNHDA, CDR2 SQIVND, per germline (reference sequence).

This chain uses TRBV5-1 with TRBJ1-6; D unresolved. The V end was cut by 0 bases, the J end by 5 bases, with 6 bases between. Germline V gene sequence: CDR1 SGHRS, CDR2 YFSETQ. The CDR3 contains 14 residues. The CDR3 spells CASSLVRDNSPLHF. The CDR3 DNA reads as TGCGCCAGCAGCTTGGTGCGGGATAATTCACCCCTCCACTTT.

The rearrangement links TRBV18 to TRBJ1-1; D gene ambiguous. CDR1 is KGHSH and CDR2 is LQKENI in the germline V gene. The CDR3 extends over 13 amino acids. The V gene lost 1 base and the J gene lost 3 bases, with 6 bases spanning the gap. This CDR3 is CASSPQEDTEAFF. CDR3 sequence (DNA): TGTGCCAGCTCACCACAGGAGGACACTGAAGCTTTCTTT.

The J gene is TRBJ2-7, the V gene TRBV18; no clear D gene. Trimming stripped 0 bases from V and 6 bases from J, with 9 bases between. Germline CDR1 is KGHSH and CDR2 is LQKENI. This CDR3 contains 13 residues. This CDR3 is CASSPPVPGEQYF. In DNA, the CDR3 is TGTGCCAGCTCACCACCGGTACCGGGCGAGCAGTACTTC.

The chain links TRBV2 to TRBJ2-2, with D perhaps matching TRBD1 (5 bases). Trimming stripped 5 bases from V and 5 bases from J, with 9 bases between. Germline V gives CDR1 SNHLY, CDR2 FYNNEI. This CDR3 has 13 amino acids. CDR3 sequence reads: CASSKQVTGELFF. The DNA of the CDR3 is TGTGCCAGCAGTAAACAGGTTACCGGGGAGCTGTTTTTT.

The V and J genes are TRBV5-6 and TRBJ2-3; TRBD2 agrees at 8 bases. Germline V gene sequence: CDR1 SGHDT, CDR2 YYEEEE. The J segment lost 4 bases and the V segment lost 3 bases, leaving 4 bases of the junction unmatched. This CDR3 region has 14 residues. The CDR3 coding sequence is TGTGCCAGCAGCTCAAGCGGGGGCTCAGATACGCAGTATTTT. Residues: CASSSSGGSDTQYF.

CDR3 region: CASSLVQQGETGELFF. CDR3 DNA sequence: TGTGCCAGCAGCTTAGTTCAGCAGGGTGAGACCGGGGAGCTGTTTTTT. This chain uses TRBV7-8 with TRBJ2-2; TRBD1 is a possible D gene (5 bases). V gave up 1 base and J gave up 5 bases, with 14 bases separating them. The CDR3 is 16 residues long. Germline CDR1 SGHVS, CDR2 FQNEAQ.

V is TRBV6-5 and J is TRBJ2-1; tentative D call: TRBD2 (5 bases). In germline, CDR1 is MNHEY, CDR2 SVGAGI. The CDR3 covers 15 residues. V shed 0 bases and J shed 7 bases, with 13 bases lying between them. CDR3 coding DNA: TGTGCCAGCAGTTACTCGGCGGAAGCGGTGAATGAGCAGTTCTTC. Translating gives CASSYSAEAVNEQFF.

The rearrangement uses TRBV5-4 and TRBJ2-1, with TRBD1 identical over 10 bases. V shed 4 bases, J shed 6 bases, and the junction held 10 bases outside the gene matches. The germline gives CDR1 SGHNT, CDR2 YYREEE (reference sequence). CDR3 length: 16 residues. The CDR3 protein is CASSPDRGQVLNEQFF. DNA for the CDR3: TGTGCCAGCAGCCCAGACAGGGGGCAGGTCCTCAATGAGCAGTTCTTC.

The sample holds a few counts of this clone. The chain uses TRBV7-9 and TRBJ1-2; possible D gene TRBD1, 6 bases. V lost 5 bases and J 2 bases, leaving 15 bases between the germline ends. Germline V CDR1 and CDR2: SEHNR, FQNEAQ (reference sequence). This CDR3 has 15 residues. The CDR3, as DNA: TGTGCCAGCAGCCCCGAAGACAGGCAGAACTATGGCTACACCTTC. Translated, it gives CASSPEDRQNYGYTF.

This clone appeared a few times. The V and J genes are TRBV7-9 and TRBJ2-7; 10 nucleotides agree with TRBD2. V trimming: 2 bases; J trimming: 2 bases; junction bases outside the gene matches: 9. Germline lookup yields CDR1 SEHNR and CDR2 FQNEAQ (reference sequence). The CDR3 consists of 17 residues. This chain's CDR3 is CASSLYLAGELTYEQYF. CDR3 nucleotides: TGTGCCAGCAGCTTATACCTAGCGGGGGAATTGACCTACGAGCAGTACTTC.

The CDR3 sequence: CASSLGFYEQYF. CDR3 in DNA: TGTGCCAGCAGCTTAGGGTTCTACGAGCAGTACTTC. V is TRBV7-2 and J is TRBJ2-5; D not resolved. The closer fit of TRBJ2-7 to the DNA end suggests the J call may be wrong. This CDR3 spans 12 amino acids. Germline V gene data show CDR1 as SGHTA and CDR2 as FQGNSA.

The V and J genes are TRBV7-2 and TRBJ2-7; 9 bases line up with TRBD2. The CDR3 totals 14 residues. CDR1 and CDR2 from the germline V gene are SGHTA and FQGNSA. V was clipped by 3 bases and J by 3 bases; unmatched bases: 3. The CDR3 spells CASSFRLAVYEQYF. CDR3 bases: TGTGCCAGCAGCTTTAGACTAGCGGTCTACGAGCAGTACTTC.

The CDR3 DNA is TGTGCCATCAGTGAGCGGACAGATACGCAGTATTTT. Its protein is CAISERTDTQYF. This sequence joins TRBV10-3 and TRBJ2-3, with D hard to call. V was shortened by 2 bases and J by 3 bases, with 3 bases between the two germline ends. Looked up from germline, CDR1 is ENHRY and CDR2 is SYGVKD. CDR3 length equals 12 residues.

In regard to this clone: The same CDR3 arises from other DNA sequences in this sample as well. The rearrangement links TRBV27 to TRBJ1-5; TRBD1 matches 7 bases. The length of the CDR3 is 14 residues. Looked up from germline, CDR1 is MNHEY and CDR2 is SMNVEV (reference sequence). Trimming at V came to 5 bases and at J to 4 bases, leaving 5 bases not matched to a gene. CDR3 amino acids: CASSPRQGNQPQHF. The CDR3 DNA is TGTGCCAGCAGTCCCAGACAGGGAAATCAGCCCCAGCATTTT.